This TCR beta chain was profiled in a study of blood T cell repertoires in COVID-19. Study-wide background: From the United States, Italy and Spain came samples of acute and convalescent COVID-19. The analysed material was cDNA or gDNA that came from T cells, B-cell-depleted T cells, or PBMCs.

The CDR3 loop spans 13 amino acids. Germline CDR1 reads LGHDT; CDR2 reads YNNKEL (reference sequence). V lost 2 bases, J lost 6 bases, and 10 bases lay in between. In the original processing: Estimated nucleated cell counts came from reference gene primer amplification. Clones were read by immunoSEQ multiplex PCR, and TCRdb kept only the in-frame ones, dropping some. The D gene and trimming were derived from the DNA, and the V and J assignments and clone size from that table. The sample records 150,000 or so clones, roughly 80% being singletons. What was sequenced was peripheral blood. This rearrangement joins TRBV3-1 (or the pseudogene TRBV3-2) to TRBJ1-2, with D possibly being TRBD1 (6 bases). The source of this sequence is a woman aged 60-70 years with acute or convalescent COVID-19. The CDR3 sequence: CASSQMQGNGYTF. The DNA for the CDR3 is TGTGCCAGCAGCCAAATGCAGGGGAATGGCTACACCTTC.